This T cell receptor beta chain was retrieved from a study of regulatory T cells in long-lasting Graves disease. A word on this clonotype: No antigen is known for it. An end of the junction does not agree with germline; a read error may underlie this.

Time point denoted: newly diagnosed GD, antithyroid drugs for less than 3 months. PBMC-derived RNA was used for the TCR library. For TCR beta, libraries came from iRepertoire HTBI primers and Arm-PCR of CDR3 regions. Via MiXCR, TCRdb re-called the multiplex PCR reads, giving one row per CDR3 protein. The data hold 500,000 or so distinct CDR3 sequences, with 15% to 20% observed a single time. Study-level results: Small numbers of samples may have cut accuracy. There was favoring of TRBV28, TRBJ1-2 and TRBJ2-5 in persistent disease.

The CDR3 has 16 amino acids. Germline V lookup: CDR1 MGHRA, CDR2 YSYEKL. The data were also submitted as part of a second study, on T cells in Graves' hyperthyroidism and ophthalmopathy. That report adds: Newly diagnosed patients aged 18 to 65 had hyperthyroidism of under 2 months' duration. HTBI primers were employed in a first-round RT-PCR of the TCR CDR3.

The receptor was derived from a woman aged 40-65 years with Graves disease. The chain carries TRBV4-1 and TRBJ1-4; D possibly corresponds to TRBD1 (6 bases). The sequencing here drew on peripheral blood mononuclear cells (PBMCs), taken at new diagnosis, from a patient treated with antithyroid drugs. The CDR3 protein is CASSQGGAGINERLFF. The DNA of the CDR3 is TGCGCCAGCAGCCAAGGGGGGGCAGGGATAAATGAAAGACTGTTTTTT.